A single T cell receptor beta chain is shown here with its context. Its antigen remains unidentified. The germline V gene encodes CDR1 LNHDA and CDR2 SQIVND (reference sequence). Trimming stripped 8 bases from V and 2 bases from J, with 11 bases between. This CDR3 is 13 amino acids long. This sample was taken from a study of cytomegalovirus exposure and HLA in healthy donors. General observations from the study: Cytomegalovirus status, reportedly, was diagnosed with high specificity and sensitivity by the classifier.

PCR involved 60 Vbeta and 13 Jbeta primers. Clones were read by immunoSEQ multiplex PCR, and TCRdb kept only the in-frame ones, dropping some. The repertoire consists of about 70,000 clones, with roughly 89% occurring once and the leading ten covering approximately 1.9%. V is TRBV19 and J is TRBJ2-3; D may be TRBD1 (6 bases). The receptor's source is a woman in her 30s in good health and CMV-seronegative. The sequenced material came from PBMCs. CDR3 bases: TGTGCCAGTTCCGGGACAAACACAGATACGCAGTATTTT. It encodes CASSGTNTDTQYF.